This TCR beta chain appears in the sequencing data of a study of CD4 and CD8 cells across lung adenocarcinoma regions (dated by TCRdb to the late 2010s). Regarding the research as a whole: To look at intratumor heterogeneity in the T cell receptor repertoire, the study compared tumor centers against tumor margins.

Per the germline V gene, WSHSY is the CDR1 and SAAADI is the CDR2. After removal of 6 bases from V and 12 bases from J, the junction retains 12 bases not matched to a gene. Including the terminal cysteine and phenylalanine, the CDR3 comprises 15 residues. Only the CDR3 DNA stays, 45 bases, in frame from base 1. This clonotype turned up a few times. The antigen it binds to is not known. Per-nucleotide qualities are absent, and no much larger clonotype sits a single base away. The library was produced with PCR. Sequenced on a HiSeq X Ten. Starting from the raw public reads, TCRdb applied fastp trimming at Q25, assembled clones with MiXCR and retained in-frame beta chains. Each CDR3 protein appears once, grouped with its most common genes and DNA. The sample table lists 9,500 to 15,000 distinct CDR3 sequences, about half of them with a count of one. Just under 30% of the sample is held by the ten biggest clonotypes.

Patients with localized lung adenocarcinoma, a subtype of non-small cell lung cancer, were used as donors. The samples were taken from the margins of localized lung adenocarcinomas. For TCR repertoire analysis, CD8+ T cells from tumor tissue were profiled apart from CD4+ T cells. Sequencing input: CD8+ T cells from the margin of a lung tumor. Explained via the paper, the cell subset or site label denotes: tumor margin region. Recombination joined TRBV10-2 with TRBJ2-1; 12 middle bases align to TRBD2. The TCR comes from a male donor with lung adenocarcinoma. The CD4 and CD8 labels of this study may be unreliable. CDR3 loop: CASSDLSSGRDAQFF. In nucleotides, the sequence is TGCGCCAGCAGCGATTTGTCTAGCGGGAGGGATGCGCAGTTCTTC.